One sample yielded the 21 T cell receptor beta chains listed below, sequenced in a study of blood T cell repertoires in COVID-19. Clones were read by immunoSEQ multiplex PCR, and TCRdb kept only the in-frame ones, dropping some. The sample carries hundreds of thousands of clones, 90% recorded once. Sequencing used peripheral blood. These receptors came from a woman aged 18-29 years with acute or convalescent COVID-19.

The V gene is TRBV28, the J gene TRBJ1-2, with D hard to call. With 0 bases removed from V and 2 bases from J, the gap between germline ends came to 4 bases. The CDR3 has 13 amino acids. From germline, CDR1 is MDHEN and CDR2 SYDVKM. The CDR3 loop is CASSLWRNYGYTF. The CDR3 DNA reads as TGTGCCAGCAGTTTATGGAGGAACTATGGCTACACCTTC.

In its sample, this clone was seen once. The CDR3 sequence is CASRDRALGKDTQYF. CDR3 DNA: TGTGCCAGCAGGGACAGGGCCCTGGGAAAAGATACGCAGTATTTT. The chain couples TRBV6-5 to TRBJ2-3, with 8 bases fitting TRBD1. V was pared by 6 bases and J by 5 bases, with 10 bases of the junction left unmatched. This CDR3 region has 15 residues. Germline CDR1 and CDR2: MNHEY and SVGAGI.

This clone was seen once. The chain couples TRBV4-1 to TRBJ2-1; 7 nucleotides align to TRBD1. Trimming cost V 3 bases and J 10 bases; bases outside gene matches: 15. The CDR3 sequence is 16 residues long. Germline assignment: CDR1 MGHRA and CDR2 YSYEKL. The CDR3 loop reads CASSHPRAASGGEQFF. CDR3 sequence (DNA): TGCGCCAGCAGCCACCCCCGGGCAGCGTCAGGGGGAGAGCAGTTCTTC.

V is TRBV15 and J is TRBJ1-5, with D hard to call. V lost 1 base and J lost 2, with 15 bases in between. The V gene's germline CDR1 is LNHNV and CDR2 YYDKDF (reference sequence). The CDR3 runs to 17 residues. CDR3 sequence reads: CATSRGYGLGGNQPQHF. In DNA form, the CDR3 reads TGTGCCACCAGCAGAGGTTACGGACTGGGTGGCAATCAGCCCCAGCATTTT.

The V gene is TRBV20-1, the J gene TRBJ2-1; no clear D gene. Deletions cut 4 bases from V and 7 bases from J, with 5 bases between. This CDR3 has 10 residues. Germline assignment: CDR1 DFQATT and CDR2 SNEGSKA (reference sequence). The chain's CDR3 is CSAMSNEQFF. The CDR3 DNA follows: TGCAGTGCTATGAGTAATGAGCAGTTCTTC.

This rearrangement joins TRBV30 to TRBJ1-5; 9 nucleotides line up with TRBD1. V trimming: 3 bases; J trimming: 7 bases; junction bases outside the gene matches: 10. The CDR3 is made up of 15 amino acids. Germline loops: CDR1 GTSNPN, CDR2 SVGIG (reference sequence). The CDR3: CAWRGTGNGLQPQHF. CDR3 in DNA: TGTGCCTGGAGGGGGACAGGGAACGGCTTACAGCCCCAGCATTTT.

This chain joins TRBV4-1 and TRBJ1-1; no firm D call. The germline V and J ends were trimmed by 1 base and 2 bases, with 8 bases remaining between them. The CDR3 has 14 amino acids. Germline CDR1 is MGHRA and CDR2 is YSYEKL. CDR3 sequence (DNA): TGCGCCAGCAGCCAAGTACAAGTAAACACTGAAGCTTTCTTT. Its protein product is CASSQVQVNTEAFF.

The V call is TRBV6-1, the J call TRBJ1-3; unclear D gene. The V and J ends lost 2 bases and 0 bases respectively, with 23 bases between them. The CDR3 is 20 amino acids. Germline V gives CDR1 MNHNS, CDR2 SASEGT. CDR3 in amino acids: CASSEIESMWRPFSGNTIYF. The CDR3 DNA sequence: TGTGCCAGCAGTGAAATCGAATCCATGTGGAGGCCTTTCTCTGGAAACACCATATATTTT.

The CDR3 nucleotides are TGTGCCAGCAGCCAAGTCTTTTCAGGGTTCAATCAGCCCCAGCATTTT. This gives the protein CASSQVFSGFNQPQHF. The gene calls are TRBV14 and TRBJ1-5; D is possibly TRBD1 (5 bases). The CDR3 is 16 residues long. Germline V lookup: CDR1 SGHDN, CDR2 FVKESK. The V and J ends lost 1 base and 3 bases respectively, with 13 bases between them.

The chain combines TRBV19 with TRBJ1-5; perhaps TRBD1 as D (5 bases). The germline V and J ends were trimmed by 7 bases and 0 bases, with 16 bases remaining between them. The CDR3 totals 16 residues. Germline CDR1 LNHDA, CDR2 SQIVND (reference sequence). This CDR3 is CASTLTQGSSNQPQHF. The CDR3 nucleotides are TGTGCCAGTACCCTAACCCAGGGCAGTAGCAATCAGCCCCAGCATTTT.

This clone has only one observation. The rearrangement joins TRBV12-5 to TRBJ1-2; weak D call: TRBD1 (6 bases). Germline V CDR1 and CDR2: LGHNT, FRNRAP. The CDR3 totals 10 residues. The CDR3 sequence is CTGGGYGYTF. In DNA, the CDR3 is TGTACGGGGGGCGGCTATGGCTACACCTTC.

This clone was observed a few times. This chain connects TRBV7-9 to TRBJ2-2, with TRBD2 identical over 7 bases. The V gene end was trimmed by 5 bases and the J gene end by 4 bases; junction bases not matched to a gene: 4. The CDR3 is 14 amino acids. Germline V gives CDR1 SEHNR, CDR2 FQNEAQ (reference sequence). CDR3 residues: CASSPGGTTGELFF. As DNA, the CDR3 is TGTGCCAGCAGCCCCGGGGGGACCACCGGGGAGCTGTTTTTT.

The V call is TRBV28, the J call TRBJ1-5; D unclear. Germline CDR1 and CDR2: MDHEN and SYDVKM. V shed 3 bases and J shed 4 bases, with 4 bases lying between them. This CDR3 region has 12 residues. Written as DNA, the CDR3 is TGTGCCAGCAGTTTCGGTAATCAGCCCCAGCATTTT. Translating it yields CASSFGNQPQHF.

The gene calls are TRBV27 and TRBJ2-3; 7 bases line up with TRBD2. The CDR3 has 15 amino acids. Germline V gene lookup returns CDR1 MNHEY and CDR2 SMNVEV (reference sequence). Losses at the gene ends were 0 bases for V and 1 base for J; bases not matched to a gene: 1. The CDR3 DNA reads as TGTGCCAGCAGTTTATCACGGGAGGGCACAGATACGCAGTATTTT. This translates into CASSLSREGTDTQYF.

The CDR3 bases are TGTGCCAGCAGCCTTGGCGGACTAGCGGGGGGCACAGATACGCAGTATTTT. Translated, it gives CASSLGGLAGGTDTQYF. This chain links TRBV7-3 with TRBJ2-3; 13 bases fit TRBD2. The CDR3 sequence is 17 residues long. Germline trimming cut 5 bases from V and 1 base from J; bases unmatched to any gene: 6. Germline loops: CDR1 SGHTA, CDR2 FQGTGA.

This sequence joins TRBV5-1 and TRBJ2-3; 15 nucleotides agree with TRBD2. J gave up 1 base and V 3 bases, and 9 bases lay outside the gene matches. Looked up from germline, CDR1 is SGHRS and CDR2 is YFSETQ. The CDR3 is made up of 19 amino acids. This CDR3 is CASSSTGTSGGSRTDTQYF. CDR3 coding DNA: TGCGCCAGCAGCTCAACCGGGACTAGCGGGGGGTCTCGCACAGATACGCAGTATTTT.

The V call is TRBV29-1, the J call TRBJ2-7; D not resolved. Trimming cost V 7 bases and J 0 bases, with 7 bases left between them. The germline V gene encodes CDR1 SQVTM and CDR2 ANQGSEA. This CDR3 comprises 11 residues. The DNA for the CDR3 is TGCAGCGGGGCAGACTCCTACGAGCAGTACTTC. Its translation is CSGADSYEQYF.

The chain carries TRBV3-1 (or the pseudogene TRBV3-2) and TRBJ2-4; 9 nucleotides agree with TRBD2. The germline V gene has CDR1 LGHDT and CDR2 YNNKEL (reference sequence). The CDR3 loop spans 16 amino acids. J lost 4 bases, V lost 1 base, and 5 bases had no gene match. CDR3 protein: CASSQAVSGGKNIQYF. The CDR3 DNA reads TGTGCCAGCAGCCAAGCGGTTAGCGGGGGAAAAAACATTCAGTACTTC.

CDR3 DNA: TGTGCCAGCAGGTACCAGGGCCTTATCCCCTATGGCTACACCTTC. Translated: CASRYQGLIPYGYTF. The chain uses TRBV6-5 and TRBJ1-2, with a tentative D call TRBD1 (5 bases). CDR3 length: 15 amino acids. V was trimmed by 6 bases and J by 4 bases, leaving 18 bases between them. Germline V CDR1 and CDR2: MNHEY, SVGAGI.

J is TRBJ2-7 and V is TRBV7-2; 9 bases fit TRBD2. Germline trimming cut 1 base from V and 3 bases from J; bases unmatched to any gene: 7. CDR3 length equals 16 residues. Germline CDR1 is SGHTA and CDR2 is FQGNSA. In DNA, the CDR3 is TGTGCCAGCAGCTTAGATACAGCGGGGGGATTCTACGAGCAGTACTTC. Translated: CASSLDTAGGFYEQYF.

J is TRBJ2-1 and V is TRBV20-1; D not resolved. Germline CDR1 reads DFQATT; CDR2 reads SNEGSKA (reference sequence). This CDR3 is built from 11 residues. Trimming pared 5 bases from V and 6 bases from J, leaving 8 bases between. For the CDR3, the DNA is TGCAGTGCTCTCCTACCCAATGAGCAGTTCTTC. Translating gives CSALLPNEQFF.